This T cell receptor (beta chain) comes out of a study of chemoradiotherapy in HPV16-positive cancers. Looking at the study overall: Functional T-cell assays on two HPV16-positive patients' cells defined candidate HPV-specific clones and common TCR motifs. Study findings and constraints: Candidate HPV-specific clones and E7-related TCR motifs grew in tumor during treatment. HPV-specific T cells were functionally defined from only a couple of HPV16-positive patients. For HPV16-positive patients, expanding HPV-responsive T cells associated with longer recurrence-free survival.

Assay used: immunoSEQ multiplex PCR; TCRdb lists only in-frame clones, some missing. The sample lists 7,000 to 10,000 clones; 80% to 90% were seen once. About this clone: Its antigen is currently unknown.

This CDR3 region has 14 residues. Germline CDR1 and CDR2: LNHDA and SQIVND (reference sequence). V shed 10 bases and J shed 5 bases, with 21 bases lying between them. This clonotype was obtained from a human donor with HPV-associated anogenital cancer. This rearrangement joins TRBV19 to TRBJ2-7; no definite D call. Here the sequenced sample was tumor tissue, taken from a patient who underwent chemoradiotherapy. CDR3 sequence (DNA): TGTGCCACTTCTCGCGCCACCTCCCAAGACGAGCAGTACTTC. Translation: CATSRATSQDEQYF.